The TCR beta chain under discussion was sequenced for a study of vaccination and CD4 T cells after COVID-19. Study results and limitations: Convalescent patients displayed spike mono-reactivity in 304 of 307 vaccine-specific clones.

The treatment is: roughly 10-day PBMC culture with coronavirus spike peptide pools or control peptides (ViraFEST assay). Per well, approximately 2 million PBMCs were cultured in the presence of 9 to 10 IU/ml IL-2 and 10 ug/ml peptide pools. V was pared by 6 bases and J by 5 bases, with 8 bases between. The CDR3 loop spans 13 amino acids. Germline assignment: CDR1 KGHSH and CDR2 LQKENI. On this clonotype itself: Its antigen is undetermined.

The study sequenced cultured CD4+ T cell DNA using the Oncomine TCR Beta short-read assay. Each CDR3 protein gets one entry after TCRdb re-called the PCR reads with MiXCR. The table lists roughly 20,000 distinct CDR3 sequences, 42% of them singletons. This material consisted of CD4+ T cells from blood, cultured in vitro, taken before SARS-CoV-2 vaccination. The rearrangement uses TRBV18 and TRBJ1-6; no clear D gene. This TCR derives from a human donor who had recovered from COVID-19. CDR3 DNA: TGTGCCAGCTCTCACCTGGATAATTCACCCCTCCACTTT. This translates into CASSHLDNSPLHF.